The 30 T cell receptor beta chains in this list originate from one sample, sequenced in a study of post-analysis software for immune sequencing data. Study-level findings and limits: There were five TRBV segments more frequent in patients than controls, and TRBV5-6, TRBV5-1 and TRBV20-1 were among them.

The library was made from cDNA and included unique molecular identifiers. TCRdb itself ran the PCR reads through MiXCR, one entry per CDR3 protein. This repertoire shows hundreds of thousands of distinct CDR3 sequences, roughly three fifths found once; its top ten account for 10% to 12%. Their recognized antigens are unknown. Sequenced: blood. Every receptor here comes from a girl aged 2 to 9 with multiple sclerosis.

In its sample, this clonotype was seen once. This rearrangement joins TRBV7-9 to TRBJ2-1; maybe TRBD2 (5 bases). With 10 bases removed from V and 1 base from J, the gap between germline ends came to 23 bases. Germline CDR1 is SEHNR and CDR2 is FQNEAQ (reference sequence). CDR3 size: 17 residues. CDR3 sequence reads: CANIPPLVVASYNEQFF. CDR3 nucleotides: TGTGCCAACATCCCTCCCCTGGTTGTAGCGTCCTACAATGAGCAGTTCTTC. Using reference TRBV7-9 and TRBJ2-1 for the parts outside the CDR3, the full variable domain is DTGVSQNPRHKITKRGQNVTFRCDPISEHNRLYWYRQTLGQGPEFLTYFQNEAQLEKSRLLSDRFSAERPKGSFSTLEIQRTEQGDSAMYLCANIPPLVVASYNEQFFGPGTRLTVL.

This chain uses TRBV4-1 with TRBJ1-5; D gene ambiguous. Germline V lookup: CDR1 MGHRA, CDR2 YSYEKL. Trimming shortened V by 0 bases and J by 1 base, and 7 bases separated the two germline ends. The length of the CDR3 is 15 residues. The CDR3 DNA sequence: TGCGCCAGCAGCCAAGAAGGGCAAAGCAATCAGCCCCAGCATTTT. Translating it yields CASSQEGQSNQPQHF.

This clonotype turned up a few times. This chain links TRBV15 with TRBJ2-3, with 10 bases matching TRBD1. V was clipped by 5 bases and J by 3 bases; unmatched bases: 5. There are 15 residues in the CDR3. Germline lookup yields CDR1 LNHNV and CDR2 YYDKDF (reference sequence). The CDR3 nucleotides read TGTGCCACCAGCGGGGGACAGGGGACAACAGATACGCAGTATTTT. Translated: CATSGGQGTTDTQYF.

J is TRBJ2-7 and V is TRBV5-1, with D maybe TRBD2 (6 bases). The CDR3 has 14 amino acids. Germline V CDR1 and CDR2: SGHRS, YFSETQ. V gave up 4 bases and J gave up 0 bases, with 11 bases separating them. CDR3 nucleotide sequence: TGCGCCAGCAGCGGCGGGGAAGTCTCCTACGAGCAGTACTTC. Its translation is CASSGGEVSYEQYF.

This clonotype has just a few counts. The CDR3 loop reads CASSLSPQGPMNTEAFF. CDR3 bases: TGCGCCAGCAGCTTAAGCCCACAGGGGCCCATGAACACTGAAGCTTTCTTT. The chain carries TRBV5-1 and TRBJ1-1; the match to TRBD1 covers 7 bases. Germline trimming cut 2 bases from V and 0 bases from J; bases unmatched to any gene: 10. Per germline, CDR1 SGHRS and CDR2 YFSETQ. The CDR3 length is 17 residues.

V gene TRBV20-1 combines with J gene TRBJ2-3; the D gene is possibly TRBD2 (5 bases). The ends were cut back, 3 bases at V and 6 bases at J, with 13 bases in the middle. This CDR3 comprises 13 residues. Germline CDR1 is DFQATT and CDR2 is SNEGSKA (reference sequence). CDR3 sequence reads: CSASDGGGDTQYF. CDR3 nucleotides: TGCAGTGCTAGTGATGGAGGCGGCGATACGCAGTATTTT.

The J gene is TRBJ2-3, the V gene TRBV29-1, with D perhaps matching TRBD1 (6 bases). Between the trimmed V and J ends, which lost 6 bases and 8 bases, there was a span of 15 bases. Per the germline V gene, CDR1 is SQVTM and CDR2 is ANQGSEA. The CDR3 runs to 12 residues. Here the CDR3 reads CSVSLRGFTQYF. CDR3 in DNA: TGCAGCGTCTCCCTTAGGGGGTTTACGCAGTATTTT.

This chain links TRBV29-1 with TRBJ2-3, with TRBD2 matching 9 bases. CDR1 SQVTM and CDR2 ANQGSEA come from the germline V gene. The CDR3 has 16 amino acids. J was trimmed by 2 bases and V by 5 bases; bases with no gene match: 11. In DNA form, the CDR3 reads TGCAGCGTTCAAGTGGGTAGCGGGAGCATCACAGATACGCAGTATTTT. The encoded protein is CSVQVGSGSITDTQYF.

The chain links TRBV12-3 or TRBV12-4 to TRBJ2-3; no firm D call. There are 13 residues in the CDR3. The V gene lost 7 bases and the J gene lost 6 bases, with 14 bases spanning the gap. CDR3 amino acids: CASNLGRVDTQYF. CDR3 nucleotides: TGTGCCAGCAACCTCGGCCGTGTGGATACGCAGTATTTT.

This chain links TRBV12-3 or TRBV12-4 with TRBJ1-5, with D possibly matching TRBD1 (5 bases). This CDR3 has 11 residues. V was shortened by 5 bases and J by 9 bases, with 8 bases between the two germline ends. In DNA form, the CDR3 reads TGTGCCAGCAGTAGGGGAGTGCCCCAGCATTTT. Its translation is CASSRGVPQHF.

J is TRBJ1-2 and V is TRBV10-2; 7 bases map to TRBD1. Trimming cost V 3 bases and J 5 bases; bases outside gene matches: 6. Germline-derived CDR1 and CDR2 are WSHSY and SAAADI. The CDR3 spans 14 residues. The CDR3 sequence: CASSERETGYGYTF. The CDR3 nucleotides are TGCGCCAGCAGTGAACGGGAGACAGGGTATGGCTACACCTTC.

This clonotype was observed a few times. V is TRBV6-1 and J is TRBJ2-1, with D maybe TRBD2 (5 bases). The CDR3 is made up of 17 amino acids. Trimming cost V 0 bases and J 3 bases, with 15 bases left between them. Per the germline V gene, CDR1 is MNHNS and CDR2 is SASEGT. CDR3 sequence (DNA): TGTGCCAGCAGTGAAGCCGTCTGGGGTGAGGGCTACAATGAGCAGTTCTTC. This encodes CASSEAVWGEGYNEQFF.

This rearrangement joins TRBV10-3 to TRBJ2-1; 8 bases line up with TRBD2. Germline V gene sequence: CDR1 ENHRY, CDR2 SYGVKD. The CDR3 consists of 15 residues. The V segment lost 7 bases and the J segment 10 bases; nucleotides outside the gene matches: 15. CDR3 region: CAIKRAGGLDPEQFF. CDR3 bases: TGTGCCATCAAAAGGGCGGGGGGCCTAGACCCCGAGCAGTTCTTC.

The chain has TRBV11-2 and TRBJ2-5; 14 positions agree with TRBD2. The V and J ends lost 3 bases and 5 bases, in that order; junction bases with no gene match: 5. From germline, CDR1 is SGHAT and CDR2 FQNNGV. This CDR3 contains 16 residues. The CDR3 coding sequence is TGTGCCAGCAGCTTCGGGACTAGCGGGGGCCTGGAGACCCAGTACTTC. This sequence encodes CASSFGTSGGLETQYF.

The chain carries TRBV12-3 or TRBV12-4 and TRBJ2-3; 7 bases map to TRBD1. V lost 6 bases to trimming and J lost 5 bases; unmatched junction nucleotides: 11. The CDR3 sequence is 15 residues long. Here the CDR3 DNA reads TGTGCCAGCAGCATTCCAGGGGGAAGCTTAGATACGCAGTATTTT. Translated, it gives CASSIPGGSLDTQYF.

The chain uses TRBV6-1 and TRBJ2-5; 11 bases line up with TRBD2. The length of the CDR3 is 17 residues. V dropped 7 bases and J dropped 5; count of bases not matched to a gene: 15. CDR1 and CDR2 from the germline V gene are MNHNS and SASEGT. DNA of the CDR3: TGTGCCAGCACCACCACCGCACTAGCGGGAGTCCGGGAGACCCAGTACTTC. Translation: CASTTTALAGVRETQYF.

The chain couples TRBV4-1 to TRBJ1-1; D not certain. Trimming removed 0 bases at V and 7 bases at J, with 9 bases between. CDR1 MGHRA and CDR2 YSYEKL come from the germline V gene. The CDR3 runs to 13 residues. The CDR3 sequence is CASSQDSTIEAFF. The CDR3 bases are TGCGCCAGCAGCCAAGATTCTACGATTGAAGCTTTCTTT.

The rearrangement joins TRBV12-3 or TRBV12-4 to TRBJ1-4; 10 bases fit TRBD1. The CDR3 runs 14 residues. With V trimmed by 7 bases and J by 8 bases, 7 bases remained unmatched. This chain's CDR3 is CASNPGTGDEKLFF. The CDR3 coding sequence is TGTGCCAGCAATCCCGGGACAGGGGACGAAAAACTGTTTTTT.

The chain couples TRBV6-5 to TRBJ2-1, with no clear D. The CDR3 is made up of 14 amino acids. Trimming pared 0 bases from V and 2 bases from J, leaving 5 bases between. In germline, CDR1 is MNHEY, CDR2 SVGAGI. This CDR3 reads CASSYSGTYNEQFF. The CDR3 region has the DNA TGTGCCAGCAGTTACTCGGGGACCTACAATGAGCAGTTCTTC.

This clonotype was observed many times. CDR3 residues: CASSLGLGGAHEQFF. The CDR3 DNA follows: TGTGCCAGCAGCTTAGGACTGGGGGGCGCCCATGAGCAGTTCTTC. The chain recombines TRBV7-2 with TRBJ2-1; perhaps D is TRBD1 or TRBD2 (6 bases each). CDR1 and CDR2 (germline): SGHTA, FQGNSA. The CDR3 extends over 15 amino acids. V was cut by 1 base and J by 8 bases, with 15 bases left in between.

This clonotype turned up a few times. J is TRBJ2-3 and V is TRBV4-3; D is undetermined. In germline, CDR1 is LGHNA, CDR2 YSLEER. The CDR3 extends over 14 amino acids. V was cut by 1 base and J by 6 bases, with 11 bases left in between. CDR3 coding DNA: TGCGCCAGCAGCCAAGGACTGTCGGGCGATACGCAGTATTTT. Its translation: CASSQGLSGDTQYF.

CDR3 DNA: TGTGCCAGCAGCGGGGGACTAGCTCACACAGATACGCAGTATTTT. It is translated as CASSGGLAHTDTQYF. The chain has TRBV5-5 and TRBJ2-3, with TRBD2 matching over 9 bases. Germline lookup yields CDR1 SGHKS and CDR2 YYEKEE (reference sequence). This CDR3 is built from 15 residues. The junction had 5 bases not matched to a gene; V was cut back by 4 bases and J by 2 bases.

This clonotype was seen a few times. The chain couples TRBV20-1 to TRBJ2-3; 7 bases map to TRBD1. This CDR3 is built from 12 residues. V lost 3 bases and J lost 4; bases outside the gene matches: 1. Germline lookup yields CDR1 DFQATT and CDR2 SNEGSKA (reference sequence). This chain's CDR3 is CSARTGPDTQYF. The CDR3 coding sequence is TGCAGTGCTAGGACAGGGCCAGATACGCAGTATTTT.

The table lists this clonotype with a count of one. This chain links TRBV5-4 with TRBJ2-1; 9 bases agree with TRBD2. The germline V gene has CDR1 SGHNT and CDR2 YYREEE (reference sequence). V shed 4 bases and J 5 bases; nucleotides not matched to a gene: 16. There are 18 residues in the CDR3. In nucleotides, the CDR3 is TGTGCCAGCAGCCCACCCAATAGCGGGAGAGGGGAAAACAATGAGCAGTTCTTC. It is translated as CASSPPNSGRGENNEQFF.

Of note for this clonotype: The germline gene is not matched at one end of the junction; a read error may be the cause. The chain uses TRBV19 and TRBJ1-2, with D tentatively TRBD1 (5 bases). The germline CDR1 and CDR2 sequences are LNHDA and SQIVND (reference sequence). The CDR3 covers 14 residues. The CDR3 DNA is TGTGCCGGTAGTCGACAGAATCCTCACTATGGCTACACCTTC. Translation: CAGSRQNPHYGYTF.

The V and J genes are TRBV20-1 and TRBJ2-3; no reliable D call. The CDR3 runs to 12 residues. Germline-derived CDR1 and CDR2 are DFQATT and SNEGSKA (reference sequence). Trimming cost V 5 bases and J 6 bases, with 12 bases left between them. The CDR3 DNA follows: TGCAGTGCTCCTAGTGGCCATGATACGCAGTATTTT. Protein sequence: CSAPSGHDTQYF.

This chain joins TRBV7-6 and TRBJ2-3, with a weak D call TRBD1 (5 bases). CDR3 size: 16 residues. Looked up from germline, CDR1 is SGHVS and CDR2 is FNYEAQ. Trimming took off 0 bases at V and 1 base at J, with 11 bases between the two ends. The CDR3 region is CASSLAAGRGTDTQYF. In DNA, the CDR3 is TGTGCCAGCAGCTTAGCGGCAGGGCGAGGCACAGATACGCAGTATTTT.

CDR3 sequence reads: CASSMTGNHYEQYF. The CDR3 DNA reads TGTGCCAGCAGCATGACAGGAAATCACTACGAGCAGTACTTC. The V call is TRBV7-2, the J call TRBJ2-7, with D possibly matching TRBD1 (6 bases). The CDR3 has 14 residues. Germline CDR1 reads SGHTA; CDR2 reads FQGNSA. V was shortened by 5 bases and J by 3 bases, with 14 bases between the two germline ends.

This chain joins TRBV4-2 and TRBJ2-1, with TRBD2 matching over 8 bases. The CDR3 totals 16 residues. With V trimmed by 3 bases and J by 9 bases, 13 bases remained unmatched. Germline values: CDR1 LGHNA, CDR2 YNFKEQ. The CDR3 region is CASSQRETGGLGEQFF. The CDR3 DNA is TGTGCCAGCAGCCAGCGCGAGACGGGGGGGCTTGGTGAGCAGTTCTTC.

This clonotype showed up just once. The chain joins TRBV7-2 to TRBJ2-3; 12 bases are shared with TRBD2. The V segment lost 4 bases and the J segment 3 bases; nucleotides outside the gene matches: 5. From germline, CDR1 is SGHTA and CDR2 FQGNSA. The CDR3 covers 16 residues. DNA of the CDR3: TGTGCCAGCAGCTCCGGGACTAGCGGGCGGACAGATACGCAGTATTTT. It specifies CASSSGTSGRTDTQYF.